This T cell receptor (beta chain) was obtained from a study of shared clonotypes between healthy human individuals. Regarding the study as a whole: Rarefaction indicated that sorted-subset sequencing remained incomplete although depth was large.

The CDR3 spans 13 residues. Trimming left V 4 bases short and J 3 bases short, with 8 bases between. The V gene's germline CDR1 is WNHNN and CDR2 SYGVQD (reference sequence). Assay: immunoSEQ multiplex PCR; the TCRdb copy retains only in-frame clones and omits some. The repertoire includes some 2,000,000 clones, around 95% of them detected once, and approximately 0.13% sits in the top ten. Details on this clone: Its antigen is not identified.

The sequence came from a man between 18 and 35 years old in good health. This chain uses TRBV10-1 with TRBJ2-3; D might be TRBD2 (5 bases). The specimen was naive CD4+ T cells sorted from blood. Regarding subset: CD45RA+ positively selected. The CDR3 here is CASSGEFTDTQYF. CDR3 nucleotides: TGCGCCAGCAGTGGGGAGTTTACAGATACGCAGTATTTT.